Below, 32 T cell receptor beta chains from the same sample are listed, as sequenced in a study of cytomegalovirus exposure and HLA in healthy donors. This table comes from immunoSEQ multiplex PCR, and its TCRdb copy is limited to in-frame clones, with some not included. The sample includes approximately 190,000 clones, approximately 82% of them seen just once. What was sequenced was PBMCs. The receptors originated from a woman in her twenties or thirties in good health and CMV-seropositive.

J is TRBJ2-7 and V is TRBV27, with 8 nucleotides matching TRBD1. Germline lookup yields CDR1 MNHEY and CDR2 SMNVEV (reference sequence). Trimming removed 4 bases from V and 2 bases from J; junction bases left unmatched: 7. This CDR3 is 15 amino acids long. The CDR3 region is CASSSTGGSPYEQYF. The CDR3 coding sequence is TGTGCCAGCAGTTCCACAGGGGGGTCCCCCTACGAGCAGTACTTC.

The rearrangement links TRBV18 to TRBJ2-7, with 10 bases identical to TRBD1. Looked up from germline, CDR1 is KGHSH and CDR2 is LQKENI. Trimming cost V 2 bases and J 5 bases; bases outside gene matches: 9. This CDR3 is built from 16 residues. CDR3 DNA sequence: TGTGCCAGCTCACCATTTATGACAGGGGGCAGGAACGAGCAGTACTTC. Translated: CASSPFMTGGRNEQYF.

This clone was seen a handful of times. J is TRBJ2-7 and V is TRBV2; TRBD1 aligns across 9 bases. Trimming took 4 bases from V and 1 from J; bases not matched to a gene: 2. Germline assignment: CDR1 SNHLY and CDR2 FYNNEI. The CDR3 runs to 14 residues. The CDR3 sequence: CASSADRGSYEQYF. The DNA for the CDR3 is TGTGCCAGCAGTGCTGACAGGGGGTCCTACGAGCAGTACTTC.

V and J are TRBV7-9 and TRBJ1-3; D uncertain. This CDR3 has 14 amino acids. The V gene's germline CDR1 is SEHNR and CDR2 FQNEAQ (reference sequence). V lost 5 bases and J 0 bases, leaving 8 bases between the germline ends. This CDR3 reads CASSPTVSGNTIYF. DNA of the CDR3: TGTGCCAGCAGCCCCACAGTCTCTGGAAACACCATATATTTT.

The CDR3 DNA reads as TGTGCCAGCTCGCGACAGATTAATCAGCCCCAGCATTTT. Protein product: CASSRQINQPQHF. This chain joins TRBV18 and TRBJ1-5; a possible D gene is TRBD1 (5 bases). CDR1 KGHSH and CDR2 LQKENI come from the germline V gene. The CDR3 consists of 13 residues. Trimming removed 6 bases at V and 4 bases at J, with 10 bases between.

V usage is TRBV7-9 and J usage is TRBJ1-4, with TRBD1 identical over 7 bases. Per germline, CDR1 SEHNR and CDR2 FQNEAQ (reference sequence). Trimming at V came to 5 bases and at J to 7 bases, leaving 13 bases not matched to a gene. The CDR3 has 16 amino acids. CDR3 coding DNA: TGTGCCAGCAGCGGTTTCCCGGGACAGCTATTTGAAAAACTGTTTTTT. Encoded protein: CASSGFPGQLFEKLFF.

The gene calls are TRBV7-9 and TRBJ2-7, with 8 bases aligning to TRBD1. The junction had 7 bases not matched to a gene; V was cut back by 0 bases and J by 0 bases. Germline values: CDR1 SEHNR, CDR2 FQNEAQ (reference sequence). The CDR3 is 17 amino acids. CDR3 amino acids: CASSLALGRGPSYEQYF. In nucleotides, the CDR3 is TGTGCCAGCAGCTTAGCGCTCGGCAGGGGGCCCTCCTACGAGCAGTACTTC.

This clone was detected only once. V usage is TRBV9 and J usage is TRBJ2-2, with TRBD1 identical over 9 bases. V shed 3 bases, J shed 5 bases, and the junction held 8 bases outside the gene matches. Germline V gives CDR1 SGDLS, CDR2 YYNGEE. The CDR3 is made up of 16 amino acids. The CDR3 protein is CASSGPLQGATGELFF. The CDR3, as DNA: TGTGCCAGCAGCGGACCCCTACAGGGGGCAACCGGGGAGCTGTTTTTT. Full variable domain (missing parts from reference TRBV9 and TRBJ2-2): DSGVTQTPKHLITATGQRVTLRCSPRSGDLSVYWYQQSLDQGLQFLIQYYNGEERAKGNILERFSAQQFPDLHSELNLSSLELGDSALYFCASSGPLQGATGELFFGEGSRLTVL.

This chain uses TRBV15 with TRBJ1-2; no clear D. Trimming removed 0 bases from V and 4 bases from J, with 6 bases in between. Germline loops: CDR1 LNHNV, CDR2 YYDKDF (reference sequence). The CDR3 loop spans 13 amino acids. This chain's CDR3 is CATSRDGSYGYTF. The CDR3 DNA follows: TGTGCCACCAGCAGAGATGGTAGCTATGGCTACACCTTC.

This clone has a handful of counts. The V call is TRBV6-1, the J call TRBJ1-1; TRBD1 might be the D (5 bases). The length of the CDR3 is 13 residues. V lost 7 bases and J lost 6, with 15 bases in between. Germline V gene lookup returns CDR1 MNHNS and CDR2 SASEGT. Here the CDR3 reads CASKEQGGSEAFF. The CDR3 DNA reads TGTGCCAGCAAGGAGCAGGGCGGCTCTGAAGCTTTCTTT.

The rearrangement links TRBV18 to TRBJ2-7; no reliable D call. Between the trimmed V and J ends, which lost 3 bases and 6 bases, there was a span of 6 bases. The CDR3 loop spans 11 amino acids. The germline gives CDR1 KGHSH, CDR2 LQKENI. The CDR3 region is CASSPQFEQYF. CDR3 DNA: TGTGCCAGCTCACCTCAGTTCGAGCAGTACTTC.

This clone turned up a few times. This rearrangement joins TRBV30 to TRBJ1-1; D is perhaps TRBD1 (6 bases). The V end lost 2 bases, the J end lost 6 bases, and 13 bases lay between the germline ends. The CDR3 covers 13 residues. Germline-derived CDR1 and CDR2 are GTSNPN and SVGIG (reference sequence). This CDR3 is CAWSKVRGAEAFF. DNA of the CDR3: TGTGCCTGGAGTAAGGTCAGGGGAGCTGAAGCTTTCTTT.

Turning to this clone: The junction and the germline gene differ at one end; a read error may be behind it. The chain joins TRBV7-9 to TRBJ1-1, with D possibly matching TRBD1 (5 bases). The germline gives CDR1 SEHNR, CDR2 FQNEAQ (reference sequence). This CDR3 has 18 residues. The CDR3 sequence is CASGFPLGARHMNTEAFF. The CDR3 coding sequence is TGTGCCAGCGGCTTCCCCCTAGGGGCACGACACATGAACACTGAAGCTTTCTTT.

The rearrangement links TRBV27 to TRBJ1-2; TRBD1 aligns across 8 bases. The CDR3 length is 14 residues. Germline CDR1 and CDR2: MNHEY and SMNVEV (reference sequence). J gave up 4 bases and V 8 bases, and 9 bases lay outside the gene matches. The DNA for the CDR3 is TGTGCCAGCGCCTACAGGGGGACAGTCTATGGCTACACCTTC. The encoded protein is CASAYRGTVYGYTF.

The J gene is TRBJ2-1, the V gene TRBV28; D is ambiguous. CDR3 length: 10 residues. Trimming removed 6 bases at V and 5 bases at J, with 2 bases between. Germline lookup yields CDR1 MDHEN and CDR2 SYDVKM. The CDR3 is CASSDNEQFF. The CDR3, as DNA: TGTGCCAGCAGCGACAATGAGCAGTTCTTC.

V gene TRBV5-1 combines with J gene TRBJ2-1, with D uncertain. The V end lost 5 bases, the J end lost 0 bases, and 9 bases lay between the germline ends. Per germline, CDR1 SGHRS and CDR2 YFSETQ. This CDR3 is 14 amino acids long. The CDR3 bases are TGCGCCAGCAGGGAGTTTTCCTCCTACAATGAGCAGTTCTTC. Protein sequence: CASREFSSYNEQFF.

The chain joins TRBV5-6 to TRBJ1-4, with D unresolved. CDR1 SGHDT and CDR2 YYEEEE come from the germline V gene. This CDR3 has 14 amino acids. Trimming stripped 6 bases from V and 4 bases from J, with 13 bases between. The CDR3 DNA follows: TGTGCCAGCACCTTTCGTACTTTTAATGAAAAACTGTTTTTT. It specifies CASTFRTFNEKLFF.

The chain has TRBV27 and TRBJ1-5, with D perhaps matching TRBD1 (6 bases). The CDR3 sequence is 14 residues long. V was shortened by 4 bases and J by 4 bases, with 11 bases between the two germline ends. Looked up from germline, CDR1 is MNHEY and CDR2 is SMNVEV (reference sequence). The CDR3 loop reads CASSSLDRNQPQHF. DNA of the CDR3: TGTGCCAGCAGTTCCCTAGACAGGAATCAGCCCCAGCATTTT.

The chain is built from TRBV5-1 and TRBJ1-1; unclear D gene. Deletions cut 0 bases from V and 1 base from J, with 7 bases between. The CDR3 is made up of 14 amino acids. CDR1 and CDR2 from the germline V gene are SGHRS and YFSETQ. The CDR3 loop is CASSLAPSNTEAFF. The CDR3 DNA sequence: TGCGCCAGCAGCTTGGCCCCCTCGAACACTGAAGCTTTCTTT.

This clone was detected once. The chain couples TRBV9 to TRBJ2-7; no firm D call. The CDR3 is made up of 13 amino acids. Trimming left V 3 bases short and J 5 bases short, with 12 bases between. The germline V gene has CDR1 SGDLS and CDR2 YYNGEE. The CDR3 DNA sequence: TGTGCCAGCAGCGCATCCCTCGGAGACGAGCAGTACTTC. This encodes CASSASLGDEQYF.

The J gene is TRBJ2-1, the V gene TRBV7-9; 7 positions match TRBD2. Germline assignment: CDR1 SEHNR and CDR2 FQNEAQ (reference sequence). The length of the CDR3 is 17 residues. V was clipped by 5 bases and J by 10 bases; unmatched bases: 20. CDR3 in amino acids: CASSTNSPMGMGGEQFF. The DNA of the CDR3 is TGTGCCAGCAGCACCAATTCCCCCATGGGGATGGGGGGGGAGCAGTTCTTC.

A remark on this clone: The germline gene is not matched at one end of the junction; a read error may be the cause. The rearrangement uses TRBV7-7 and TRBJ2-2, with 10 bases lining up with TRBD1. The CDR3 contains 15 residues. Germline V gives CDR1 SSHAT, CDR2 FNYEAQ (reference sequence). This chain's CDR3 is CASSETGGDTGELFF. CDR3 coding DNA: TGTGCTAGCAGCGAGACAGGGGGCGACACCGGGGAGCTGTTTTTT.

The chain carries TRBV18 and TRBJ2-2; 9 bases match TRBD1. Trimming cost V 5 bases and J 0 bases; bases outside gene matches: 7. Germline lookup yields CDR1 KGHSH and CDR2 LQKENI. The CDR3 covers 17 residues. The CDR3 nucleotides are TGTGCCAGCTCATCGGACAGGGGATTCGCGAACACCGGGGAGCTGTTTTTT. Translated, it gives CASSSDRGFANTGELFF. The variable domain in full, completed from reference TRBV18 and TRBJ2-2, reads NAGVMQNPRHLVRRRGQEARLRCSPMKGHSHVYWYRQLPEEGLKFMVYLQKENIIDESGMPKERFSAEFPKEGPSILRIQQVVRGDSAAYFCASSSDRGFANTGELFFGEGSRLTVL.

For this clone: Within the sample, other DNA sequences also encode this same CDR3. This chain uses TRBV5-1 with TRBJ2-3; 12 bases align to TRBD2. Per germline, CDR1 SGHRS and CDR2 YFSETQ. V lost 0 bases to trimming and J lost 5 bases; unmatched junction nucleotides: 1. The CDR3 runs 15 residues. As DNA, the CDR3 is TGCGCCAGCAGCTTGGCGGGACTAGCGGGAGATACGCAGTATTTT. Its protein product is CASSLAGLAGDTQYF.

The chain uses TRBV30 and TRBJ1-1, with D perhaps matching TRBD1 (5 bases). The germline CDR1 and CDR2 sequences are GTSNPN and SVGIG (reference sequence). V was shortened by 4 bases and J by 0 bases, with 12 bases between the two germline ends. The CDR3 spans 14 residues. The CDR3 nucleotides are TGTGCCTGGACCAAGGGACTTCTGAACACTGAAGCTTTCTTT. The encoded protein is CAWTKGLLNTEAFF.

The CDR3 region is CASKLDGETQYF. Here the CDR3 DNA reads TGTGCCAGCAAACTCGACGGGGAGACCCAGTACTTC. The rearrangement joins TRBV2 to TRBJ2-5; no firm D call. CDR1 SNHLY and CDR2 FYNNEI come from the germline V gene. V was clipped by 7 bases and J by 5 bases, with 11 bases between them. This CDR3 has 12 residues.

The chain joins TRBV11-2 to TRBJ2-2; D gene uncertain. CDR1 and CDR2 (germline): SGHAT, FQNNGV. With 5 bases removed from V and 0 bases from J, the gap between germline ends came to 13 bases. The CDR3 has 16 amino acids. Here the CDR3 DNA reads TGTGCCAGCAGCCCCTTTGTAGCCGCGAACACCGGGGAGCTGTTTTTT. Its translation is CASSPFVAANTGELFF.

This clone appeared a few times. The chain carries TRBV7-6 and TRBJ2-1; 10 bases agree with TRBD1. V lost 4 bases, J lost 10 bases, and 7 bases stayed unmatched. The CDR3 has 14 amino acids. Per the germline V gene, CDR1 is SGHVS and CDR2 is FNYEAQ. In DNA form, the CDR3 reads TGTGCCAGCAGCTCCGGGACAGGGGCCATGGAGCAGTTCTTC. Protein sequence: CASSSGTGAMEQFF.

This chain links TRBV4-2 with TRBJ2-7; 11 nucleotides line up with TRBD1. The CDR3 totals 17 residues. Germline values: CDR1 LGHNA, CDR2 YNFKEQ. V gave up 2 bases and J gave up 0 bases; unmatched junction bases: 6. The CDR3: CASSQPRGTGGSYEQYF. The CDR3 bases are TGTGCCAGCAGCCAACCTCGGGGGACAGGGGGCTCCTACGAGCAGTACTTC.

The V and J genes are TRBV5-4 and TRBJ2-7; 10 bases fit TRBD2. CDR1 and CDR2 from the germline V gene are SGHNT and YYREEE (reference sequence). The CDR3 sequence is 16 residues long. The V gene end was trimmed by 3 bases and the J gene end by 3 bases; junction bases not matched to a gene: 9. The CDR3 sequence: CASSSEPGTSVYEQYF. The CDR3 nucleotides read TGTGCCAGCAGCTCAGAGCCCGGGACTAGCGTCTACGAGCAGTACTTC.

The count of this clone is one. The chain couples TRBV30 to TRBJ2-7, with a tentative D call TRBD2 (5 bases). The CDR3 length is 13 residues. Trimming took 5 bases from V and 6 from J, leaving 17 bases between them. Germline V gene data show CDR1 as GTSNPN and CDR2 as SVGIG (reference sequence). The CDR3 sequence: CAWAGLRLVEQYF. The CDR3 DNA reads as TGTGCCTGGGCCGGACTGAGGTTGGTCGAGCAGTACTTC.

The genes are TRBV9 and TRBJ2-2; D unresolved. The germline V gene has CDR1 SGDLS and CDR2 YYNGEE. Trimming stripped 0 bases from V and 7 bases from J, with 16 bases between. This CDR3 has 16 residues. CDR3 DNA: TGTGCCAGCAGCGTAGTTGCAGCGTCTTCGGTCGGGGAGCTGTTTTTT. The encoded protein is CASSVVAASSVGELFF.